The clone carrying this T cell receptor beta chain was observed a single time. The CDR3 is made up of 13 amino acids. V was cut by 6 bases and J by 7 bases, with 15 bases left in between. This record belongs to a study of blood T cell repertoires in COVID-19. Across the study: Italy, Spain and the United States were the sources of the convalescent and acute COVID-19 samples.

Original processing methods: For nucleated cells, counts were estimated from reference gene primer amplification. Clones were sequenced by immunoSEQ multiplex PCR, and TCRdb holds only the in-frame ones, with some missing. The D gene and trimming were derived from the DNA, and the V and J assignments and clone size from that table. This table has 200,000 to 250,000 clones, approximately 80% appearing once. Sequenced: peripheral blood. This TCR derives from a woman older than 75 with active or convalescent COVID-19. The V and J genes are TRBV12-3 or TRBV12-4 and TRBJ1-2; a possible D gene is TRBD1 (6 bases). The DNA of the CDR3 is TGTGCCAGCAGATTCTCAGGGGCGGCTGGCTACACCTTC. As protein: CASRFSGAAGYTF.